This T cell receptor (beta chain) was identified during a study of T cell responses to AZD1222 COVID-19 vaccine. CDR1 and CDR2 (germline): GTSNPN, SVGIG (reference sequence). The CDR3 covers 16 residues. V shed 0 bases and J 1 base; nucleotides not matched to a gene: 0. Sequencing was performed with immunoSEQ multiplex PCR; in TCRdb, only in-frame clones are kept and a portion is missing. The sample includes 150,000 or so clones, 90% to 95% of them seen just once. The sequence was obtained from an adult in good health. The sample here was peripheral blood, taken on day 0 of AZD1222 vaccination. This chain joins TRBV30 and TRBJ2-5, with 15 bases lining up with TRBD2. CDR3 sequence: CAWSVGLAGGQETQYF. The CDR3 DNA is TGTGCCTGGAGTGTGGGACTAGCGGGAGGCCAAGAGACCCAGTACTTC.